Below, 32 T cell receptor beta chains from the same sample are listed, as sequenced in a study of blood T cells in healthy people across ages. Primed by a sample-barcoded 5' primer and a J-beta primer mix, a second PCR proceeded for roughly 7 to 11 cycles. TCRdb re-called the 5' RACE reads through MiXCR, storing one row per CDR3 protein. This sample has about 1.6 million distinct CDR3 sequences, with 30% to 40% found just once. The sample consisted of blood. Every receptor here comes from a woman in her 30s in good health.

The rearrangement links TRBV20-1 to TRBJ1-4; D perhaps matches TRBD1 (6 bases). The germline V gene encodes CDR1 DFQATT and CDR2 SNEGSKA (reference sequence). V dropped 2 bases and J dropped 6 bases, with 10 bases sitting between them. The CDR3 spans 13 residues. The chain's CDR3 is CSARSGGYEKLFF. The CDR3 DNA reads TGCAGTGCTAGATCCGGGGGCTATGAAAAACTGTTTTTT.

This clonotype was seen only a few times. The chain links TRBV5-4 to TRBJ2-5, with 8 bases aligning to TRBD2. This CDR3 has 15 residues. Germline-derived CDR1 and CDR2 are SGHNT and YYREEE (reference sequence). V lost 5 bases and J lost 5; bases outside the gene matches: 11. The chain's CDR3 is CASRIDSGVYETQYF. CDR3 in DNA: TGTGCCAGCAGAATAGATAGCGGGGTTTATGAGACCCAGTACTTC.

The CDR3 DNA reads TGCAGTGCCACAGGGACAGAGATAGCCAAAAACATTCAGTACTTC. This codes for CSATGTEIAKNIQYF. This rearrangement joins TRBV20-1 to TRBJ2-4; 7 nucleotides match TRBD1. Trimming took 6 bases from V and 0 from J; bases not matched to a gene: 8. The CDR3 has 15 amino acids. Germline CDR1 DFQATT, CDR2 SNEGSKA (reference sequence).

Details on this clonotype: An end of the junction does not agree with germline; a read error may underlie this. V is TRBV20-1 and J is TRBJ1-2; a weak D match, TRBD1 (6 bases). Per the germline V gene, CDR1 is DFQATT and CDR2 is SNEGSKA (reference sequence). CDR3 length equals 13 residues. CDR3 sequence reads: CSTRTAANYGYTF. CDR3 DNA: TGCAGTACTAGGACAGCCGCTAACTATGGCTACACCTTC.

This chain links TRBV29-1 with TRBJ1-1; no clear D gene. The V gene lost 4 bases and the J gene lost 7 bases, with 4 bases spanning the gap. There are 9 residues in the CDR3. Germline CDR1 is SQVTM and CDR2 is ANQGSEA. The DNA of the CDR3 is TGCAGCGTTGGCAGTGAAGCTTTCTTT. It is translated as CSVGSEAFF. Together with reference TRBV29-1 and TRBJ1-1, the CDR3 gives the full variable domain: SAVISQKPSRDICQRGTSLTIQCQVDSQVTMMFWYRQQPGQSLTLIATANQGSEATYESGFVIDKFPISRPNLTFSTLTVSNMSPEDSSIYLCSVGSEAFFGQGTRLTVV.

This clonotype has ten or more counts. The rearrangement joins TRBV4-1 to TRBJ2-1; D unclear. The V end lost 0 bases, the J end lost 0 bases, and 6 bases lay between the germline ends. The CDR3 contains 15 residues. Germline CDR1 and CDR2: MGHRA and YSYEKL. The DNA for the CDR3 is TGCGCCAGCAGCCAAGATTCGGCCTCCTACAATGAGCAGTTCTTC. Residues: CASSQDSASYNEQFF.

This chain uses TRBV20-1 with TRBJ2-7; TRBD1 matches at 8 bases. The CDR3 contains 15 residues. Trimming at V came to 4 bases and at J to 5 bases, leaving 13 bases not matched to a gene. The germline V gene has CDR1 DFQATT and CDR2 SNEGSKA (reference sequence). The CDR3 coding sequence is TGCAGTGCTATCCAATGGGGCAGGGGGCGGGACGAGCAGTACTTC. Protein: CSAIQWGRGRDEQYF.

The chain has TRBV27 and TRBJ2-3; tentative D call: TRBD2 (5 bases). Germline CDR1 MNHEY, CDR2 SMNVEV (reference sequence). V was cut by 4 bases and J by 2 bases, with 16 bases left in between. CDR3 length equals 16 residues. For the CDR3, the DNA is TGTGCCAGCAGTTGGGCTAGCCAACCCACCACAGATACGCAGTATTTT. Amino acid sequence: CASSWASQPTTDTQYF.

V and J are TRBV7-3 and TRBJ2-1; 13 bases match TRBD2. The CDR3 extends over 17 amino acids. The V gene's germline CDR1 is SGHTA and CDR2 FQGTGA. Unmatched junction bases numbered 6, after V lost 5 bases and J lost 2 bases. The CDR3 here is CASSQSGLAGAYNEQFF. CDR3 sequence (DNA): TGTGCCAGCAGCCAGAGCGGACTAGCGGGGGCCTACAATGAGCAGTTCTTC.

The chain couples TRBV20-1 to TRBJ2-1; 10 bases are shared with TRBD2. The length of the CDR3 is 13 residues. Germline V gives CDR1 DFQATT, CDR2 SNEGSKA (reference sequence). With 3 bases clipped from V and 7 bases from J, the junction kept 3 bases outside the gene matches. The CDR3 is CSASLAGGNEQFF. DNA of the CDR3: TGCAGTGCTAGCTTAGCGGGGGGTAATGAGCAGTTCTTC.

In its sample, this clonotype was seen a few times. V is TRBV11-2 and J is TRBJ1-5; no clear D gene. From germline, CDR1 is SGHAT and CDR2 FQNNGV. The germline V and J ends were trimmed by 5 bases and 5 bases, with 10 bases remaining between them. The CDR3 is made up of 13 amino acids. The CDR3 region is CASSPQADQPQHF. The CDR3 DNA is TGTGCCAGCAGCCCCCAGGCCGATCAGCCCCAGCATTTT. The full variable domain, with the rest looked up from reference TRBV11-2 and TRBJ1-5, is EAGVAQSPRYKIIEKRQSVAFWCNPISGHATLYWYQQILGQGPKLLIQFQNNGVVDDSQLPKDRFSAERLKGVDSTLKIQPAKLEDSAVYLCASSPQADQPQHFGDGTRLSIL.

This chain uses TRBV20-1 with TRBJ2-7; 8 bases match TRBD2. The DNA matches TRBJ2-5 better at its end, which makes the J call doubtful. The CDR3 length is 13 residues. Germline assignment: CDR1 DFQATT and CDR2 SNEGSKA (reference sequence). The CDR3 sequence is CSAETSEWETQYF. CDR3 in DNA: TGCAGTGCAGAGACTAGCGAGTGGGAGACCCAGTACTTC.

The chain has TRBV24-1 and TRBJ2-1, with 10 positions matching TRBD2. This CDR3 has 15 amino acids. The V and J ends lost 3 bases and 7 bases, in that order; junction bases with no gene match: 5. Germline CDR1 and CDR2: KGHDR and SFDVKD. CDR3 sequence reads: CATSDQGSGRNEQFF. The CDR3 DNA follows: TGTGCCACCAGTGATCAGGGTAGCGGGAGGAATGAGCAGTTCTTC.

This clonotype was counted only a few times. The V and J genes are TRBV27 and TRBJ2-5; 10 nucleotides align to TRBD2. The germline CDR1 and CDR2 sequences are MNHEY and SMNVEV (reference sequence). The CDR3 totals 15 residues. J gave up 5 bases and V 4 bases, and 7 bases lay outside the gene matches. The CDR3, as DNA: TGTGCCAGCAGTTGGCTTAGCGGGAGGCGGGAGACCCAGTACTTC. Residues: CASSWLSGRRETQYF.

This clonotype was recorded many times. The chain recombines TRBV29-1 with TRBJ2-5; TRBD2 matches at 8 bases. Germline V gene lookup returns CDR1 SQVTM and CDR2 ANQGSEA. Trimming removed 0 bases from V and 2 bases from J; junction bases left unmatched: 2. The CDR3 extends over 14 amino acids. In DNA, the CDR3 is TGCAGCGTTGAAGATCGGGGGGGTCAAGAGACCCAGTACTTC. This translates into CSVEDRGGQETQYF.

This clonotype has only a few counts. The chain couples TRBV18 to TRBJ1-5; 9 bases align to TRBD1. The CDR3 sequence is 16 residues long. The V and J ends lost 0 bases and 4 bases, in that order; junction bases with no gene match: 4. Germline V lookup: CDR1 KGHSH, CDR2 LQKENI. The CDR3 region has the DNA TGTGCCAGCTCACCACCGGGACAGGGCATAAATCAGCCCCAGCATTTT. It codes for CASSPPGQGINQPQHF.

There are many counts of this clonotype. The chain carries TRBV21-1 and TRBJ2-7. TRBV21-1 constitutes a pseudogene. This CDR3 is 11 amino acids long. The CDR3, as DNA: TGTGCCGGCCTAGGCGCCTACGAGCAGTACTTC. It yields the protein CAGLGAYEQYF.

CDR3: CASSPGQGGLEQYF. The CDR3 DNA sequence: TGTGCCAGCTCACCAGGACAGGGGGGGTTGGAGCAGTACTTC. V and J are TRBV18 and TRBJ2-7, with TRBD1 matching over 10 bases. CDR1 is KGHSH and CDR2 is LQKENI in the germline V gene. The CDR3 extends over 14 amino acids. V shed 2 bases, J shed 7 bases, and the junction held 5 bases outside the gene matches.

This clonotype has at least ten counts. V gene TRBV4-1 combines with J gene TRBJ2-7, with TRBD2 matching 8 bases. The V gene end was trimmed by 3 bases and the J gene end by 3 bases; junction bases not matched to a gene: 4. Germline V lookup: CDR1 MGHRA, CDR2 YSYEKL. CDR3 length: 14 amino acids. This chain's CDR3 is CASSHQRESYEQYF. DNA for the CDR3: TGCGCCAGCAGCCACCAGCGGGAGAGCTACGAGCAGTACTTC.

As for this clonotype: A read error may be the cause here, since a much bigger clone is one base away. The chain couples TRBV15 to TRBJ2-1, with D maybe TRBD2 (5 bases). Germline values: CDR1 LNHNV, CDR2 YYDKDF (reference sequence). The CDR3 runs to 16 residues. Here the CDR3 reads CATSRDLGSSDNEQFF. For the CDR3, the DNA is TGTGCCACCAGCAGAGATTTAGGGAGCTCCGACAATGAGCAGTTCTTC.

A few counts support this clonotype. The chain has TRBV5-1 and TRBJ2-5; D remains unclear. V was cut by 1 base and J by 4 bases, with 14 bases left in between. Germline CDR1 is SGHRS and CDR2 is YFSETQ. CDR3 length equals 15 residues. The CDR3 nucleotides are TGCGCCAGCAGCTTGAATCTAATGGTAGCAGAGACCCAGTACTTC. Translating it yields CASSLNLMVAETQYF. Together with reference TRBV5-1 and TRBJ2-5, the CDR3 gives the full variable domain: KAGVTQTPRYLIKTRGQQVTLSCSPISGHRSVSWYQQTPGQGLQFLFEYFSETQRNKGNFPGRFSGRQFSNSRSEMNVSTLELGDSALYLCASSLNLMVAETQYFGPGTRLLVL.

Concerning this clonotype: A single base separates this from a much larger clone, so it may be a read error. This chain connects TRBV29-1 to TRBJ2-1; no reliable D call. V dropped 4 bases and J dropped 10 bases, with 14 bases sitting between them. There are 12 residues in the CDR3. Germline V gene sequence: CDR1 SQVTM, CDR2 ANQGSEA. CDR3 sequence: CSVVGMTYEQFF. The CDR3 DNA sequence: TGCAGCGTTGTAGGGATGACCTACGAGCAGTTCTTC.

The V call is TRBV4-2, the J call TRBJ2-7, with 9 bases aligning to TRBD1. Germline CDR1 and CDR2: LGHNA and YNFKEQ. The CDR3 is made up of 16 amino acids. V was clipped by 1 base and J by 2 bases; unmatched bases: 6. The CDR3 loop reads CASSQASGQGTYEQYF. In DNA, the CDR3 is TGTGCCAGCAGCCAAGCCTCGGGACAGGGAACCTACGAGCAGTACTTC.

Many counts were recorded for this clonotype. The chain joins TRBV4-1 to TRBJ2-2; D is unresolved. V was cut by 3 bases and J by 7 bases, with 9 bases left in between. CDR1 is MGHRA and CDR2 is YSYEKL in the germline V gene. This CDR3 is built from 13 residues. CDR3 region: CASSQKKDGELFF. The CDR3 bases are TGCGCCAGCAGCCAGAAGAAGGACGGGGAGCTGTTTTTT.

This clonotype was picked up a small number of times. The genes are TRBV10-3 and TRBJ2-7; 10 nucleotides match TRBD2. The CDR3 is 15 amino acids. The junction had 5 bases not matched to a gene; V was cut back by 4 bases and J by 2 bases. CDR1 is ENHRY and CDR2 is SYGVKD in the germline V gene. CDR3 amino acids: CAISGASGGTYEQYF. The CDR3 nucleotides are TGTGCCATCAGTGGGGCTAGCGGGGGAACCTACGAGCAGTACTTC.

This clonotype was seen a handful of times. The chain has TRBV4-1 and TRBJ1-2, with D perhaps matching TRBD1 (6 bases). Between the trimmed V and J ends, which lost 0 bases and 0 bases, there was a span of 8 bases. The CDR3 consists of 15 residues. Germline V CDR1 and CDR2: MGHRA, YSYEKL. The CDR3 spells CASSQDHRANYGYTF. The DNA of the CDR3 is TGCGCCAGCAGCCAAGATCACAGGGCTAACTATGGCTACACCTTC.

This chain connects TRBV6-2 or TRBV6-3 to TRBJ2-1; D unresolved. This CDR3 has 15 amino acids. CDR1 and CDR2 (germline): MNHEY, SVGEGT. Trimming shortened V by 8 bases and J by 0 bases, and 14 bases separated the two germline ends. The chain's CDR3 is CASCVDPPSYNEQFF. CDR3 in DNA: TGTGCCAGCTGCGTAGACCCGCCCTCCTACAATGAGCAGTTCTTC.

This clonotype was found many times. The chain uses TRBV29-1 and TRBJ2-5; either TRBD1 or TRBD2 may fit D (5 bases each). The CDR3 length is 12 residues. The germline gives CDR1 SQVTM, CDR2 ANQGSEA. V gave up 2 bases and J gave up 5 bases, with 9 bases separating them. In nucleotides, the CDR3 is TGCAGCGTTGAACGTTGGGGGGAGACCCAGTACTTC. It codes for CSVERWGETQYF.

This clonotype was recorded a few times. The chain joins TRBV6-5 to TRBJ2-7, with 8 bases fitting TRBD1. CDR3 length equals 15 residues. The V and J ends lost 5 bases and 1 base, in that order; junction bases with no gene match: 7. Germline lookup yields CDR1 MNHEY and CDR2 SVGAGI. The CDR3 DNA reads as TGTGCCAGCAGTCGGACAGGGCACCTATCCTACGAGCAGTACTTC. The encoded protein is CASSRTGHLSYEQYF.

On this clonotype itself: A much larger clone lies a single base off, so this may be a read error. The rearrangement joins TRBV27 to TRBJ2-3, with a possible D match to TRBD2 (5 bases). The CDR3 contains 14 residues. V shed 3 bases and J shed 3 bases, with 10 bases lying between them. The V gene's germline CDR1 is MNHEY and CDR2 SMNVEV (reference sequence). The CDR3 DNA reads as TGTGCCAGCAGTTTGTTGACTACGACAGATACGCAGTATTTT. Translating gives CASSLLTTTDTQYF.

This clonotype occurred many times. CDR3 bases: TGTGCCAGCAGTTTAATGGAGGGACCTTACGAGCAGTACTTC. As protein: CASSLMEGPYEQYF. V usage is TRBV12-3 or TRBV12-4 and J usage is TRBJ2-7; D might be TRBD2 (6 bases). Trimming removed 2 bases from V and 4 bases from J, with 12 bases in between. The CDR3 spans 14 residues.

The chain joins TRBV30 to TRBJ2-7, with TRBD1 identical over 7 bases. The CDR3 has 15 amino acids. Unmatched junction bases numbered 11, after V lost 3 bases and J lost 3 bases. Germline CDR1 and CDR2: GTSNPN and SVGIG (reference sequence). CDR3 sequence: CAWRDTRNRGYEQYF. The DNA of the CDR3 is TGTGCCTGGAGGGACACACGTAACAGGGGCTACGAGCAGTACTTC.